This entry is about one T cell receptor beta chain. The antigen it recognizes is unknown. The record has no base qualities; no much larger clone is one base away. For TCR beta library preparation, approximately 2 micrograms of genomic DNA were extracted from the cryopreserved PBMCs. Longitudinal blood samples from CLL patients on ibrutinib monotherapy underwent high-throughput TCR beta sequencing. The patients took part in an open-label, single-center phase 2 trial of ibrutinib monotherapy. V loses 1 base at its end and J loses 8 bases; junction bases beyond the gene matches: 7. The CDR3 starts with the cysteine, ends with the phenylalanine, and has 16 residues. Of all the DNA, just the CDR3 is kept, 48 bases in frame from base 1. CDR1 SGDLS and CDR2 YYNGEE were looked up in the germline V gene. This record belongs to a study of cytotoxic CD8 clonotypes in ibrutinib-treated CLL (dated by TCRdb to the early 2020s). General notes on the study: The cohort was composed of about 10 relapsed/refractory and roughly 15 treatment-naive patients; IGHV unmutated status was identified in some 17 patients. Partial responses were observed in roughly 24 patients and complete responses in 2; after a median follow-up of around 68 months, remission was maintained in some 14 patients and progression was observed in some twelve. Response samples were taken after a median of approximately 13 months on treatment, ranging from about 6 to 36 months. On average, each sample had about 250,000 productive templates and approximately 85,000 productive rearrangements. Of the 70 to 90 people in the trial, 25 to 30 had longitudinal samples available. Cryopreserved peripheral blood mononuclear cells were collected before treatment, at response, and at either disease progression or sustained remission.

Each clonotype received, on average, around 10x coverage in deep resolution sequencing performed on a MiSeq, where the target depth lay between 1 in 1 million and 1 in 200,000 T cells. The immunoSEQ hsTCRB Kit was used to generate TCR beta libraries. On the authors' methods: The data were analyzed with ImmunoSEQ Analyzer and ImmunoSEQ Data Assistant, and V, D and J gene assignments followed IMGT definitions. Clonality, with values ranging from 0 to 1, was calculated as one minus the normalized Shannon entropy of productive rearrangement frequencies. Public clonotype analysis was restricted to overrepresented clonotypes comprising at least 0.05% of each patient's repertoire. Fewer than 15 age-matched healthy donor repertoires from immuneACCESS served as clonality controls. This is the immuneACCESS table as TCRdb keeps it, with only in-frame sequences that have V and J called. A part of the clones is gone; compared with another copy, unresolved V genes explain less than half, and the rest is unexplained. Clone size and V and J calls were adopted from that table, with D and trimming inferred from the DNA. The sample records approximately 84,000 clones, about 86% of which are singletons. Around 5% of the sample rests with the top ten.

Overall results and qualifications from the work: At baseline, clonality was higher than in age-matched healthy donors and showed a strong correlation with circulating CD8+ T-cell counts. An increase in clonality was observed at ibrutinib response, with clonality remaining stable during sustained remission and falling back toward baseline at progression. Sustained-remission and progressing patients did not have matched sampling times, and lymph node repertoires were not examined. Public clonotypes were rare and either shrank or stayed stable during treatment, and the rise in clonality at ibrutinib response reflected expansion of private clonotypes.

The source material was PBMCs, sampled before ibrutinib treatment. The chain employs TRBV9 and TRBJ2-1; 12 middle bases align to TRBD2. This clonotype originated in a human donor with chronic lymphocytic leukemia. The CDR3 sequence is CASSVRLAGVQDEQFF. DNA sequence: TGTGCCAGCAGCGTAAGACTAGCGGGGGTGCAAGATGAGCAGTTCTTC.